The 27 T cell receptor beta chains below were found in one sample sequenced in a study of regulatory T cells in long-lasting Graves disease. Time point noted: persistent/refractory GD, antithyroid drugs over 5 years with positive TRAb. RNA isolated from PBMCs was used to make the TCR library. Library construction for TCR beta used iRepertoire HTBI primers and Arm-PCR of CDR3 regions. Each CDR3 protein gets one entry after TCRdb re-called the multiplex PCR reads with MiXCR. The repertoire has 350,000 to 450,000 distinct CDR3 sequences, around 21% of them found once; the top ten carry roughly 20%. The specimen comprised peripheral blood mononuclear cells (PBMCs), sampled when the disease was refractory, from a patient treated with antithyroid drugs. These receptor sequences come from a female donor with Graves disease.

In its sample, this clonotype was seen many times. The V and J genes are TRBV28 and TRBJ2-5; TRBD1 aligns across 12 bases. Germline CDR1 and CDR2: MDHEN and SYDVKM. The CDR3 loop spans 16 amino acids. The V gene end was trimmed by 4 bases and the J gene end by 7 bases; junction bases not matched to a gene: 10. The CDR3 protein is CASSSPGDRGLGTQYF. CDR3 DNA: TGTGCCAGCAGTTCCCCTGGGGACAGGGGGCTTGGGACCCAGTACTTC.

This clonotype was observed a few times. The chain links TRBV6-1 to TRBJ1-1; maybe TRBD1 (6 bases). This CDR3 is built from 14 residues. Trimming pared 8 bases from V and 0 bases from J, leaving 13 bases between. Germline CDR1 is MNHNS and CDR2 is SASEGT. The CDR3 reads CASGGGQMNTEAFF. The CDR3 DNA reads TGTGCCAGCGGAGGGGGACAAATGAACACTGAAGCTTTCTTT.

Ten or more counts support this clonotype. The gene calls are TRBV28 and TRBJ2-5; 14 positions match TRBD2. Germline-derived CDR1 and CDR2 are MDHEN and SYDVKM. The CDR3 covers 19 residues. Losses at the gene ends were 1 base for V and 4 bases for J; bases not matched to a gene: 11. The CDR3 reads CASSLFLLGTSGSGETQYF. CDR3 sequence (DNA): TGTGCCAGCAGTTTATTTCTACTAGGGACTAGCGGGAGCGGAGAGACCCAGTACTTC.

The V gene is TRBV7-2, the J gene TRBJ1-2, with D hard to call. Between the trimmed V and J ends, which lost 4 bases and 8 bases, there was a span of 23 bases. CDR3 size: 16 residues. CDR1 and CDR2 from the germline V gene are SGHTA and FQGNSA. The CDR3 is CASSSPDDLHSRGYTF. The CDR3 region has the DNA TGTGCCAGCAGCTCGCCAGACGATCTTCATTCTCGGGGCTACACCTTC. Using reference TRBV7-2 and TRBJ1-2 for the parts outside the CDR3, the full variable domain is GAGVSQSPSNKVTEKGKDVELRCDPISGHTALYWYRQSLGQGLEFLIYFQGNSAPDKSGLPSDRFSAERTGGSVSTLTIQRTQQEDSAVYLCASSSPDDLHSRGYTFGSGTRLTVV.

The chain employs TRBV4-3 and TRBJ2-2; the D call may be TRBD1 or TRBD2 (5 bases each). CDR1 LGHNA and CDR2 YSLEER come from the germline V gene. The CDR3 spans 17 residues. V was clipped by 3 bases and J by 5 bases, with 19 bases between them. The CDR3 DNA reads TGCGCCAGCAGCCAGACCTTAGGGGACCTGCAGACCGGGGAGCTGTTTTTT. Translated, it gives CASSQTLGDLQTGELFF.

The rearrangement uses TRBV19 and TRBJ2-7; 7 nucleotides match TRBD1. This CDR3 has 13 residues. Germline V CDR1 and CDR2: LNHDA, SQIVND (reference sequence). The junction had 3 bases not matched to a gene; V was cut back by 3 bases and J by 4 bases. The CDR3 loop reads CASSMRQGYEQYF. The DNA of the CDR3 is TGTGCCAGTAGTATGCGACAGGGATACGAGCAGTACTTC.

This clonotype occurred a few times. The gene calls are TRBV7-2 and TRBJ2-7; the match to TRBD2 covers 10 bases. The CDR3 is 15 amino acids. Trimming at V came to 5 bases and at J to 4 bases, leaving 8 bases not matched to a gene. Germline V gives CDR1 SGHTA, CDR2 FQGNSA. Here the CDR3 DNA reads TGTGCCAGCAGCAAAAGCCCAGCGGGAGGGTACGAGCAGTACTTC. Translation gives CASSKSPAGGYEQYF.

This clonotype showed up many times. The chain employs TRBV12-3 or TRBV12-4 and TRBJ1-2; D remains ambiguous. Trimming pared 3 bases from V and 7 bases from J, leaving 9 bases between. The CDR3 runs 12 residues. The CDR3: CASSFGYIGYTF. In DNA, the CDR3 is TGTGCCAGCAGTTTCGGGTATATTGGCTACACCTTC.

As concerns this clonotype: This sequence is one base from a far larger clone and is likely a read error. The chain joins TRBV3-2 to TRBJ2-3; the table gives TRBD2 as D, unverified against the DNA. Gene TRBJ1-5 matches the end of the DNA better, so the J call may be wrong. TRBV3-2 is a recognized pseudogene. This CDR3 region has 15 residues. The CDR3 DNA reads TGTGCCAGCAGCCCCCGGGACTCTCCCACAGATACGCAGCATTTT. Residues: CASSPRDSPTDTQHF.

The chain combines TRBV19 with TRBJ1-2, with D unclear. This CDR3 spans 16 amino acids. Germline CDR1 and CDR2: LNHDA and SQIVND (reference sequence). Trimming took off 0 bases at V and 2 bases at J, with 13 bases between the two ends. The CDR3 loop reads CASSIDPQDQNYGYTF. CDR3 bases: TGTGCCAGTAGTATAGATCCGCAGGACCAAAACTATGGCTACACCTTC.

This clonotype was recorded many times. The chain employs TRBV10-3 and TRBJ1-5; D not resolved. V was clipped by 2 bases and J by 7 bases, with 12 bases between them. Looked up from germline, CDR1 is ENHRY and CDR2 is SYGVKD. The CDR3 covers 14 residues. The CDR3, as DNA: TGTGCCATCAGTGAGGACTGGAACCGACAGCCCCAGCATTTT. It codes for CAISEDWNRQPQHF.

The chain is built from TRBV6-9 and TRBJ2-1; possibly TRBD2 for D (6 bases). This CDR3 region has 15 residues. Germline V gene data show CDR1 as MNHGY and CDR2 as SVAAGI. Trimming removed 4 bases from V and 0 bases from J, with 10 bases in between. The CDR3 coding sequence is TGTGCCAGCAGTTCGTCCGGGAGCTCCTACAATGAGCAGTTCTTC. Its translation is CASSSSGSSYNEQFF.

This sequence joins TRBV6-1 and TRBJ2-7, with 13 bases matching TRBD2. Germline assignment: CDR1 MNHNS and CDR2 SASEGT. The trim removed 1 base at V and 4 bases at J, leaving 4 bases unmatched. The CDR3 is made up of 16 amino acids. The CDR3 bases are TGTGCCAGCAGTGAAGAAGGACTAGCGGGAGTGTACGAGCAGTACTTC. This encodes CASSEEGLAGVYEQYF.

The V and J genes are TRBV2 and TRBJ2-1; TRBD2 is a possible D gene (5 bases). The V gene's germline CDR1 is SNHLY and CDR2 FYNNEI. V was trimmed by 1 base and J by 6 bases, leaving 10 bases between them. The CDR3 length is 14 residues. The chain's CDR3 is CASSEVASSNEQFF. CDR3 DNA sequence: TGTGCCAGCAGTGAAGTGGCTAGCAGCAATGAGCAGTTCTTC.

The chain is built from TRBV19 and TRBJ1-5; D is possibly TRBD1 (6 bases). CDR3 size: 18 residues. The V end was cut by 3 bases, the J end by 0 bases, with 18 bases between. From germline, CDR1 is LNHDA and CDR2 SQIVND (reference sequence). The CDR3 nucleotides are TGTGCCAGTAGTATCCTCCCCGCGGGACAACCTAGCAATCAGCCCCAGCATTTT. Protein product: CASSILPAGQPSNQPQHF.

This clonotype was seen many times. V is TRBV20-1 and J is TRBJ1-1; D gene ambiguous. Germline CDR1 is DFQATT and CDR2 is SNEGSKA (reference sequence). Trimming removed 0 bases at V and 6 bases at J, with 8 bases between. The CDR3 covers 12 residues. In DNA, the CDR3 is TGCAGTGCTAGAGATGGGGAATCTGAAGCTTTCTTT. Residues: CSARDGESEAFF.

CDR3 sequence reads: CASRTPDRYQAQHF. The CDR3 coding sequence is TGTGCCAGCAGGACTCCGGACAGATATCAAGCCCAGCATTTT. The chain joins TRBV28 to TRBJ1-5; tentative D call: TRBD1 (6 bases). Germline-derived CDR1 and CDR2 are MDHEN and SYDVKM. Trimming shortened V by 6 bases and J by 11 bases, and 20 bases separated the two germline ends. This CDR3 is built from 14 residues.

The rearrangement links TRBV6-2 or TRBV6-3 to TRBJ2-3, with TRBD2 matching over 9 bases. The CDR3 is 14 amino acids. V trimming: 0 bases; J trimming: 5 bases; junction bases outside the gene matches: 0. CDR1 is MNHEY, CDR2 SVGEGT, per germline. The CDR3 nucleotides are TGTGCCAGCAGTTACTCACTAGCGGGAGATACGCAGTATTTT. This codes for CASSYSLAGDTQYF.

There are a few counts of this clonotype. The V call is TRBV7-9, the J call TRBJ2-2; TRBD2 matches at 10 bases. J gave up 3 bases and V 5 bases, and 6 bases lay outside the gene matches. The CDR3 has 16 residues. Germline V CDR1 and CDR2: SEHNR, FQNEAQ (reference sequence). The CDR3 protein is CASSRLAGVDTGELFF. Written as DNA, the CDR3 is TGTGCCAGCAGCAGGCTAGCGGGAGTTGACACCGGGGAGCTGTTTTTT.

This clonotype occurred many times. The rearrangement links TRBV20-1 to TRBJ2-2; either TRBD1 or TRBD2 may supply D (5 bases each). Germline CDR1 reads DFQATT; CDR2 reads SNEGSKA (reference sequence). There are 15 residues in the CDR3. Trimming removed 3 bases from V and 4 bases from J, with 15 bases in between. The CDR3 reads CSARRGTSPTGELFF. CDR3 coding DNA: TGCAGTGCTAGGAGAGGGACCAGCCCCACCGGGGAGCTGTTTTTT.

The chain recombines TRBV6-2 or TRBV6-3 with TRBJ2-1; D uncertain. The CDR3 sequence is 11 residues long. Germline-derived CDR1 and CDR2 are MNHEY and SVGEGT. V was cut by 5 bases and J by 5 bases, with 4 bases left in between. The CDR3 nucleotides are TGTGCCAGCAGTAACCACAATGAGCAGTTCTTC. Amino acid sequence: CASSNHNEQFF.

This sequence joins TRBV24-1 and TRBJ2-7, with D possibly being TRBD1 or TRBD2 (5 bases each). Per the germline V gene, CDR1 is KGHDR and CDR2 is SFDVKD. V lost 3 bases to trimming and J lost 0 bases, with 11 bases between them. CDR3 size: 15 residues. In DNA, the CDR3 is TGTGCCACCAGTGATGGGTGGGGGTCCTCCTACGAGCAGTACTTC. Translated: CATSDGWGSSYEQYF.

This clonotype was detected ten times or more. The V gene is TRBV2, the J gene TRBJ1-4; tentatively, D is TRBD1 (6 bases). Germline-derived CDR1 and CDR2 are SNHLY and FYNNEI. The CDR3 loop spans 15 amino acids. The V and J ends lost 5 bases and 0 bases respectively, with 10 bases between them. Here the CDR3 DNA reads TGTGCCAGCAGTTGGGACATTGCAACTAATGAAAAACTGTTTTTT. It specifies CASSWDIATNEKLFF.

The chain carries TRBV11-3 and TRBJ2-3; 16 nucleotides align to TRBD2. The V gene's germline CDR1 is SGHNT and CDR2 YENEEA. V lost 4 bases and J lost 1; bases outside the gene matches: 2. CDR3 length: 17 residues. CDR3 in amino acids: CASSSGTSGRGTDTQYF. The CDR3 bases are TGTGCCAGCAGCTCTGGGACTAGCGGGAGGGGCACAGATACGCAGTATTTT.

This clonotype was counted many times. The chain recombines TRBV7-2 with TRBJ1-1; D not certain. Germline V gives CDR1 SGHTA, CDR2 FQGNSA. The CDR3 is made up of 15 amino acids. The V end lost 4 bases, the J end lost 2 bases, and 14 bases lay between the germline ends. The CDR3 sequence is CASSSAALLNTEAFF. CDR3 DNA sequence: TGTGCCAGCAGCTCCGCCGCACTCCTTAACACTGAAGCTTTCTTT.

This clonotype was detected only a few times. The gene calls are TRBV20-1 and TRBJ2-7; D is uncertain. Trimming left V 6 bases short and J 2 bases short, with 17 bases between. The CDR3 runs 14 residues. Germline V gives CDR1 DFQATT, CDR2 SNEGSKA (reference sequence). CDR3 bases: TGCAGTGCGGCCTTGGCAGCTAACCCCTACGAGCAGTACTTC. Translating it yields CSAALAANPYEQYF.

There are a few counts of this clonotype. The CDR3 bases are TGTGCCAGCAGCCGCCAGGGGGTAGATGAGCAGTACTTC. It is translated as CASSRQGVDEQYF. The chain employs TRBV4-2 and TRBJ2-7; 7 nucleotides align to TRBD1. With V trimmed by 4 bases and J by 7 bases, 7 bases remained unmatched. CDR3 size: 13 residues. The germline V gene has CDR1 LGHNA and CDR2 YNFKEQ.